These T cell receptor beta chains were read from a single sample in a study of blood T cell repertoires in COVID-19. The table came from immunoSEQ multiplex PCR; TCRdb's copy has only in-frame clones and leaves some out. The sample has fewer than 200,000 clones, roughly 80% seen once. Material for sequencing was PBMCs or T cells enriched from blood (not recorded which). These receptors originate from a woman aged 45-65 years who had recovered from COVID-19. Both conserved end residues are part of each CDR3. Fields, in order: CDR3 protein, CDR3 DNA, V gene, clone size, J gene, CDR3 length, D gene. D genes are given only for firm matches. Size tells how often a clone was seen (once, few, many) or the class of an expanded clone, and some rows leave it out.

CASSDLRDRVLFSYNEQFF	TGTGCCAGCAGTGATTTGCGGGACAGGGTTCTTTTCTCCTACAATGAGCAGTTCTTC	TRBV2	-	TRBJ2-1	19	TRBD1
CASSDRTGNEKLFF	TGTGCCAGCAGTGATCGGACGGGAAATGAAAAACTGTTTTTT	TRBV2	-	TRBJ1-4	14	-
CASSWDTGEDTQYF	TGTGCCAGCAGTTGGGACACAGGGGAAGATACGCAGTATTTT	TRBV28	-	TRBJ2-3	14	TRBD1
CASSPGVGEKLFF	TGTGCCAGCAGCCCAGGGGTTGGAGAAAAACTGTTTTTT	TRBV7-9	-	TRBJ1-4	13	-
CASSQLSALRETQYF	TGCGCCAGCAGCCAACTCTCTGCCTTGCGAGAGACCCAGTACTTC	TRBV4-1	-	TRBJ2-5	15	-
CASSAQGGSRGQYF	TGTGCCAGTAGTGCCCAGGGGGGATCTCGTGGTCAGTACTTC	TRBV19	-	TRBJ2-4	14	-
CASSFYNEKLFF	TGTGCCAGCAGTTTCTACAATGAAAAACTGTTTTTT	TRBV6-5	-	TRBJ1-4	12	-
CASSTTTGGLGIAFF	TGTGCCAGCAGCACGACGACAGGGGGCCTGGGGATAGCTTTCTTT	TRBV7-9	-	TRBJ1-1	15	TRBD1
CASSRTGNTGELFF	TGTGCCAGCAGCCGGACAGGGAACACCGGGGAGCTGTTTTTT	TRBV6-5	once	TRBJ2-2	14	TRBD1
CASSPMTTAGITGGAFF	TGTGCCAGCAGTCCTATGACGACAGCCGGTATTACCGGTGGGGCTTTCTTT	TRBV6-6	-	TRBJ1-1	17	-
CASSLGFTGVWDTEAFF	TGCGCCAGCAGCTTGGGTTTTACAGGGGTTTGGGACACTGAAGCTTTCTTT	TRBV5-1	-	TRBJ1-1	17	TRBD1
CASGTGVRTEAFF	TGTGCCAGCGGGACAGGGGTTAGGACTGAAGCTTTCTTT	TRBV7-2	-	TRBJ1-1	13	TRBD1
CASSLYHRVSQPQHF	TGTGCCAGCAGTTTATATCATCGGGTTAGTCAGCCCCAGCATTTT	TRBV28	-	TRBJ1-5	15	-
CASSPGIGRRADTQYF	TGTGCCAGCAGCCCTGGAATCGGGAGGCGGGCAGATACGCAGTATTTT	TRBV6-2/TRBV6-3	-	TRBJ2-3	16	TRBD2
CASSVGLAGDTQYF	TGTGCCAGCAGCGTCGGACTAGCGGGAGATACGCAGTATTTT	TRBV9	-	TRBJ2-3	14	TRBD2
CASSLAVQETQYF	TGTGCCAGCAGCTTGGCCGTCCAAGAGACCCAGTACTTC	TRBV7-7	-	TRBJ2-5	13	-
CASSISLAGLGKSGQFF	TGTGCCAGTAGTATATCGCTAGCGGGGCTCGGAAAAAGTGGGCAGTTCTTC	TRBV19	-	TRBJ2-1	17	TRBD2
CASSIGLLAGEKLFF	TGTGCCAGTAGTATCGGCCTCCTAGCGGGTGAAAAACTGTTTTTT	TRBV19	-	TRBJ1-4	15	-
CASSVVELAGLNEQFF	TGTGCCAGCAGCGTAGTTGAACTAGCGGGGCTAAATGAGCAGTTCTTC	TRBV9	-	TRBJ2-1	16	TRBD2
CASSQTLQGRRDTQYF	TGCGCCAGCAGCCAAACCTTACAGGGTCGACGAGATACGCAGTATTTT	TRBV4-3	-	TRBJ2-3	16	-
CASSPTRGNTEAFF	TGTGCCAGCAGTCCTACTCGGGGTAACACTGAAGCTTTCTTT	TRBV3-1/TRBV3-2	-	TRBJ1-1	14	-
CASSQDNRAGGYTF	TGTGCCAGCAGCCAAGATAACAGGGCAGGTGGCTACACCTTC	TRBV3-1/TRBV3-2	-	TRBJ1-2	14	-
CASTRGELYSNQPQHF	TGTGCCAGCACCCGCGGGGAGCTTTATAGCAATCAGCCCCAGCATTTT	TRBV6-6	-	TRBJ1-5	16	-
CASSPTGTVSSGNTIYF	TGTGCCAGCTCACCAACCGGGACTGTTAGCTCTGGAAACACCATATATTTT	TRBV18	few	TRBJ1-3	17	-
CASSSGRSYGYTF	TGTGCCAGCAGCTCGGGGAGGTCCTATGGCTACACCTTC	TRBV25-1	few	TRBJ1-2	13	-
CASSQQGYNEQFF	TGCGCCAGCAGCCAGCAGGGGTACAATGAGCAGTTCTTC	TRBV5-1	-	TRBJ2-1	13	-
CASSPSSGGLTDTQYF	TGTGCCAGCTCACCCTCGAGCGGGGGGCTCACAGATACGCAGTATTTT	TRBV18	-	TRBJ2-3	16	TRBD2
CASSYVGPWSGNTIYF	TGTGCCAGCAGTTACGTGGGGCCCTGGAGTGGAAACACCATATATTTT	TRBV6-2/TRBV6-3	-	TRBJ1-3	16	-
CAWNGPGERNTEAFF	TGTGCCTGGAACGGTCCGGGAGAGAGGAACACTGAAGCTTTCTTT	TRBV30	-	TRBJ1-1	15	-
CASSFAQGLIDTQYF	TGTGCCAGCAGCTTCGCGCAGGGTTTGATAGATACGCAGTATTTT	TRBV11-2	-	TRBJ2-3	15	-
CASSLEWGGPQHF	TGTGCCAGCAGCTTAGAATGGGGGGGGCCCCAGCATTTT	TRBV5-5	-	TRBJ1-5	13	-
CASSQFFGSGNTIYF	TGCGCCAGCAGCCAATTCTTCGGCTCTGGAAACACCATATATTTT	TRBV4-1	-	TRBJ1-3	15	-
CAWTDPGGTEAFF	TGTGCCTGGACCGACCCAGGGGGGACTGAAGCTTTCTTT	TRBV30	-	TRBJ1-1	13	TRBD1
CASSFAGAGANVLTF	TGTGCCAGCAGTTTCGCAGGGGCTGGGGCCAACGTCCTGACTTTC	TRBV6-2/TRBV6-3	-	TRBJ2-6	15	-
CASGGTRTSWDTQYF	TGTGCCAGCGGGGGGACCAGGACGTCTTGGGATACGCAGTATTTT	TRBV5-5	-	TRBJ2-3	15	-
CASSLVGGPQETQYF	TGTGCCAGCAGCTTAGTTGGTGGGCCGCAAGAGACCCAGTACTTC	TRBV11-2	-	TRBJ2-5	15	-
CASSAPRDTFNYGYTF	TGTGCCAGCAGCGCCCCTCGGGACACCTTTAACTATGGCTACACCTTC	TRBV7-9	-	TRBJ1-2	16	-
CASSLGTTIYASGGQYF	TGTGCCAGCAGCTTAGGGACCACCATTTACGCTAGCGGCGGCCAGTACTTC	TRBV7-8	-	TRBJ2-5	17	TRBD2
CASSVRTQGTDTQYF	TGTGCCAGCAGCGTTAGGACTCAGGGCACAGATACGCAGTATTTT	TRBV9	-	TRBJ2-3	15	-
CASSPGQGAYGYTF	TGCGCCAGCAGCCCCGGACAGGGGGCCTATGGCTACACCTTC	TRBV5-1	-	TRBJ1-2	14	TRBD1
CASSPNRGESYYGYTF	TGTGCCAGCTCACCAAACAGGGGGGAGTCCTACTATGGCTACACCTTC	TRBV18	-	TRBJ1-2	16	TRBD1
CASSSSVAGGSSSYNEQFF	TGTGCCAGCAGCTCATCCGTAGCGGGAGGGTCGAGCTCCTACAATGAGCAGTTCTTC	TRBV11-3	-	TRBJ2-1	19	TRBD2
CASIEGARETQYF	TGTGCCAGCATCGAGGGGGCGCGAGAGACCCAGTACTTC	TRBV28	-	TRBJ2-5	13	TRBD1
CASSQEGKGWGEKLFF	TGCGCCAGCAGCCAAGAGGGGAAGGGGTGGGGTGAAAAACTGTTTTTT	TRBV4-3	-	TRBJ1-4	16	-
CASSFNRDEAFF	TGTGCCAGCAGTTTCAACCGCGATGAAGCTTTCTTT	TRBV2	-	TRBJ1-1	12	-
CASSPLLGPPLHF	TGTGCCAGCAGCCCCCTTTTGGGCCCACCCCTCCACTTT	TRBV14	-	TRBJ1-6	13	-
CASNEGALISGYTF	TGTGCCAGCAACGAGGGGGCCCTCATAAGTGGCTACACCTTC	TRBV28	few	TRBJ1-2	14	TRBD1
CASSQGNPVFTGELFF	TGTGCCAGCAGCCAAGGTAATCCTGTATTCACCGGGGAGCTGTTTTTT	TRBV3-1/TRBV3-2	-	TRBJ2-2	16	-
CASRKLGGVGTEAFF	TGTGCCAGCAGGAAGCTCGGGGGGGTTGGCACTGAAGCTTTCTTT	TRBV27	-	TRBJ1-1	15	-
CASSLGGGLNNEQFF	TGTGCCAGCAGCTTAGGAGGTGGTCTTAACAATGAGCAGTTCTTC	TRBV11-3	few	TRBJ2-1	15	-
CASSAGGAGNTEAFF	TGTGCCAGCAGCGCAGGGGGCGCCGGGAACACTGAAGCTTTCTTT	TRBV7-2	-	TRBJ1-1	15	TRBD1
CASRQGTTGELFF	TGCGCCAGCAGACAGGGTACGACCGGGGAGCTGTTTTTT	TRBV10-1	-	TRBJ2-2	13	-
CASSSDRETQYF	TGTGCCAGCAGCTCAGATCGGGAGACCCAGTACTTC	TRBV11-3	-	TRBJ2-5	12	-